The clone carrying this TCR beta chain has just one count. Its matching antigen is unknown. TCRdb's table, derived via immunoSEQ multiplex PCR, lists solely in-frame clones and lacks some. Seen here are around 200,000 clones, about 90% observed once, and the top ten hold about 0.49%. The data were obtained in a study of T cell responses to AZD1222 COVID-19 vaccine. From germline, CDR1 is WNHNN and CDR2 SYGVQD (reference sequence). The CDR3 loop spans 14 amino acids. The germline V and J ends were trimmed by 8 bases and 3 bases, with 16 bases remaining between them. Overall study findings and caveats: Researchers report vaccine-associated CD4 TCRs spanning spike, with dominance at 160-218 and 743-854. A mostly white British donor set with more females was recruited, and clonal diversity was possibly underestimated. Reportedly, close to half of spike-specific TCRs are directed against unmutated variant regions.

J is TRBJ1-1 and V is TRBV10-1; tentative D call: TRBD1 (6 bases). This specimen was peripheral blood, taken on day 0 of AZD1222 vaccination. This TCR was recovered from an adult in good health. The CDR3 spells CASSQGGRDTEAFF. CDR3 coding DNA: TGCGCCAGCTCGCAAGGGGGGAGAGACACTGAAGCTTTCTTT.